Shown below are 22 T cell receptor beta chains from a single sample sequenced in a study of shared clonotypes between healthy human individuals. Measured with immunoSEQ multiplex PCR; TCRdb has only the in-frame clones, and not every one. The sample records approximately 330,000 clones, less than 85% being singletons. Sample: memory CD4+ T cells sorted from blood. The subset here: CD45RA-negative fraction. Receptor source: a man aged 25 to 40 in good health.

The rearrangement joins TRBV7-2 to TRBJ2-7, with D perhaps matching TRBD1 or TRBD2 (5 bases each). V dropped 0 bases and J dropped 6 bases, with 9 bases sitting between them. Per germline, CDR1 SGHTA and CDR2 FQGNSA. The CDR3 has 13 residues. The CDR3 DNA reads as TGTGCCAGCAGCTTAGCTTCGGGGCCCGAGCAGTACTTC. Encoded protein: CASSLASGPEQYF.

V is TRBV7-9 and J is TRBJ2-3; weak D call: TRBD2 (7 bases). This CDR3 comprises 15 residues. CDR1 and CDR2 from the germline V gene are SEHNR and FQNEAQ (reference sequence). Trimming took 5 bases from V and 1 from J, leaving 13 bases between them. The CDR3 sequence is CASSRGLAGTDTQYF. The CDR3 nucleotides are TGTGCCAGCAGCCGGGGGCTAGCGGGCACAGATACGCAGTATTTT.

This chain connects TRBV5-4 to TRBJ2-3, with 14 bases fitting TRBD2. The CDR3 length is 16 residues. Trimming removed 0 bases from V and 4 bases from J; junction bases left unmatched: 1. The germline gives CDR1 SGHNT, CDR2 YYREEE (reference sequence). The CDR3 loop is CASSLGTSGRSDTQYF. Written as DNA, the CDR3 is TGTGCCAGCAGCTTGGGGACTAGCGGGAGGTCAGATACGCAGTATTTT.

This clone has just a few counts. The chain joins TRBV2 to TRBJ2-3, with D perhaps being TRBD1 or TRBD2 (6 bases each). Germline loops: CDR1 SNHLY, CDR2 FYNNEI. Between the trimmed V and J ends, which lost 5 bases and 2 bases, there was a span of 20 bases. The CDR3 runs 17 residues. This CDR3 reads CASSKRGRDSFTDTQYF. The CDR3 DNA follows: TGTGCCAGCAGTAAACGGGGGCGGGATTCTTTCACAGATACGCAGTATTTT.

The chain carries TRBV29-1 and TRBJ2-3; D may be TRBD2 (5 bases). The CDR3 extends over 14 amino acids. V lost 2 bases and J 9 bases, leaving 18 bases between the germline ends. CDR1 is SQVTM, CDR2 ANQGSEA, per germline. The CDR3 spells CSVELGVSTLTQYF. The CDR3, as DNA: TGCAGCGTTGAACTGGGAGTGTCGACCTTAACGCAGTATTTT.

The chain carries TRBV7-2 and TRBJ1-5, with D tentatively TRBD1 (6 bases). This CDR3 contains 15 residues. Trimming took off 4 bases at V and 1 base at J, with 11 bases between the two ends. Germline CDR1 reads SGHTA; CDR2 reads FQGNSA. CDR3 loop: CASSSTGGSNQPQHF. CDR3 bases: TGTGCCAGCAGCTCGACAGGAGGCAGCAATCAGCCCCAGCATTTT.

The CDR3 spells CASSKGTEQYF. The CDR3 nucleotides read TGTGCCAGCAGCAAAGGTACGGAGCAGTACTTC. The genes are TRBV21-1 and TRBJ2-7. TRBV21-1 is recorded as a pseudogene. CDR3 length equals 11 residues.

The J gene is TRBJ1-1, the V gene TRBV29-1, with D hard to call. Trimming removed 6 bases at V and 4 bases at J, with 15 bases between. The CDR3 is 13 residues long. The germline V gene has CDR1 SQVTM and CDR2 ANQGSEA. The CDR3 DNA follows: TGCAGCGTATCCAATTTGCTGGGCACTGAAGCTTTCTTT. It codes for CSVSNLLGTEAFF.

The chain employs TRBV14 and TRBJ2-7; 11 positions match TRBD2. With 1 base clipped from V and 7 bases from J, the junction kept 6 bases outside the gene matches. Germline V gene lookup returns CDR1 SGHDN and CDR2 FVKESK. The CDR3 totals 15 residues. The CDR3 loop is CASSQALAGGREQYF. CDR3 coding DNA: TGTGCCAGCAGCCAAGCCCTAGCGGGGGGTAGGGAGCAGTACTTC.

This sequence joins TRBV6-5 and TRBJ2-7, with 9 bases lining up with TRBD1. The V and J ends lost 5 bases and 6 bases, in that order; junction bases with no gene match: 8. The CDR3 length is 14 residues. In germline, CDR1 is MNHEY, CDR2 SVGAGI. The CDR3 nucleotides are TGTGCCAGCAGTCCAAGCGGACAGGGGCTCGAGCAGTACTTC. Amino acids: CASSPSGQGLEQYF.

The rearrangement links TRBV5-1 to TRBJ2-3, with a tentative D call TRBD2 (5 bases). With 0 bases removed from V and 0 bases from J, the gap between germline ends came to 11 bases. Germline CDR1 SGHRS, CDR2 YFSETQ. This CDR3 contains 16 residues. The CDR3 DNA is TGCGCCAGCAGCTTGGTAGCGCCTACTAGCACAGATACGCAGTATTTT. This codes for CASSLVAPTSTDTQYF.

CDR3 nucleotide sequence: TGTGCCAGCAGTCCGGACTGGAGGGACACTGAAGCTTTCTTT. Protein sequence: CASSPDWRDTEAFF. The chain uses TRBV2 and TRBJ1-1; D gene uncertain. The CDR3 totals 14 residues. The germline V gene has CDR1 SNHLY and CDR2 FYNNEI. Trimming shortened V by 5 bases and J by 3 bases, and 13 bases separated the two germline ends.

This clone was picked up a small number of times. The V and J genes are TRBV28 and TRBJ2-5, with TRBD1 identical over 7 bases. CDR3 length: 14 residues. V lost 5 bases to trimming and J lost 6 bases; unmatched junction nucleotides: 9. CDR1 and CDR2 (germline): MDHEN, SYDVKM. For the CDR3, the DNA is TGTGCCAGCAGTATACAGGGGTCTCTAAAGACCCAGTACTTC. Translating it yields CASSIQGSLKTQYF.

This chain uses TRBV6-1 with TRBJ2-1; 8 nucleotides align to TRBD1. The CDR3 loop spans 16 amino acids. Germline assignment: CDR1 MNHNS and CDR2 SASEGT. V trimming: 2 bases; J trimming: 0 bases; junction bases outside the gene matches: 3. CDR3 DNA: TGTGCCAGCAGTGAATTCGGGACAGGCTCCTACAATGAGCAGTTCTTC. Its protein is CASSEFGTGSYNEQFF.

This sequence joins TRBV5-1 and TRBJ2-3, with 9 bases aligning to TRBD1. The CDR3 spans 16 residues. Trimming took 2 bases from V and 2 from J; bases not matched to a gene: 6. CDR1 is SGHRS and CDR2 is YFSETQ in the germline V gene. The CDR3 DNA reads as TGCGCCAGCAGCTTTTCAGGGACAGGGCACACAGATACGCAGTATTTT. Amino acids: CASSFSGTGHTDTQYF.

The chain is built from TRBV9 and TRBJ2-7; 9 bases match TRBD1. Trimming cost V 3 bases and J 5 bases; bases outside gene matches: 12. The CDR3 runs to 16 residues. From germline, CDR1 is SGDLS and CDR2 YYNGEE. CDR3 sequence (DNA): TGTGCCAGCAGCGCCGGACCGGGACAGGGAGTTGACGAGCAGTACTTC. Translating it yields CASSAGPGQGVDEQYF.

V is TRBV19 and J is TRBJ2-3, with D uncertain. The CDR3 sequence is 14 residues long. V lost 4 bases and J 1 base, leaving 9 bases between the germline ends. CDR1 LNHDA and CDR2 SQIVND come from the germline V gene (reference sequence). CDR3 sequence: CASSTRPRTDTQYF. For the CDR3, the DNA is TGTGCCAGTAGTACCAGGCCACGCACAGATACGCAGTATTTT.

Here the CDR3 reads CASSFTGDLYGYTF. The CDR3 DNA reads as TGTGCCAGCAGTTTTACAGGGGATCTCTATGGCTACACCTTC. The chain uses TRBV28 and TRBJ1-2, with 7 bases matching TRBD1. From germline, CDR1 is MDHEN and CDR2 SYDVKM. The CDR3 is 14 amino acids. The junction had 5 bases not matched to a gene; V was cut back by 3 bases and J by 4 bases.

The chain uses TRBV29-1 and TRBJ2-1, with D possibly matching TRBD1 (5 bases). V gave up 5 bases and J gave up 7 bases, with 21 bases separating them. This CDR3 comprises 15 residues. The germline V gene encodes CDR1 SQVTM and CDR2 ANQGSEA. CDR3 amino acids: CSVRVGVFRGNEQFF. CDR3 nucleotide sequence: TGCAGCGTTAGGGTAGGGGTTTTCCGAGGTAATGAGCAGTTCTTC.

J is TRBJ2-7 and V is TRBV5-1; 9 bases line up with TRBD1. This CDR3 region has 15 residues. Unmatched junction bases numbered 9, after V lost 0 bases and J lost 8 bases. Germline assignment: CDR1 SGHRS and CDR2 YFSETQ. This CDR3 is CASSLEGTGRNKQYF. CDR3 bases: TGCGCCAGCAGCTTGGAAGGGACAGGGCGAAATAAGCAGTACTTC.

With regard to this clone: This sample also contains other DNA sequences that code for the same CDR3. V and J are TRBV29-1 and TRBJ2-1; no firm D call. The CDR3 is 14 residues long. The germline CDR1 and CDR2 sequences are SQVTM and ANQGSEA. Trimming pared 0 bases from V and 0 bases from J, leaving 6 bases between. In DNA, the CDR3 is TGCAGCGTTGAAGACTATAGCTCCTACAATGAGCAGTTCTTC. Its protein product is CSVEDYSSYNEQFF.

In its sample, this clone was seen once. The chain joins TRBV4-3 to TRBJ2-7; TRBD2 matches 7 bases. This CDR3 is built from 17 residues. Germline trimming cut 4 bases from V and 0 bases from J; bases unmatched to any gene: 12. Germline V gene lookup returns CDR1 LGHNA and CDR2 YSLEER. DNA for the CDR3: TGCGCCAGCAGCCTTCAGTTAGAGCGGGACGTCTCCTACGAGCAGTACTTC. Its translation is CASSLQLERDVSYEQYF.